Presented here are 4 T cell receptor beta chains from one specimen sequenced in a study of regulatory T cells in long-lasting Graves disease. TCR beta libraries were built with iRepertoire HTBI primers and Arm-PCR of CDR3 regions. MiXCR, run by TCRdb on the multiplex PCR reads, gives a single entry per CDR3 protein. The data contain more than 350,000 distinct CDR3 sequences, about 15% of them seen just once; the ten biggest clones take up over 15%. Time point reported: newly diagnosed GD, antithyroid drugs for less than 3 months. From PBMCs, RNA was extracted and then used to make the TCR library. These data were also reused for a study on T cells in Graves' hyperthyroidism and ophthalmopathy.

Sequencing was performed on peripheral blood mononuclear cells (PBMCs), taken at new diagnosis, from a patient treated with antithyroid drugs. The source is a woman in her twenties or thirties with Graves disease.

The CDR3 spells CASSRRDAQETQYF. Written as DNA, the CDR3 is TGTGCCAGTAGTCGTCGGGACGCACAAGAGACCCAGTACTTC. The chain joins TRBV19 to TRBJ2-5; D is perhaps TRBD1 or TRBD2 (5 bases each). V was pared by 5 bases and J by 2 bases, with 12 bases between. The CDR3 covers 14 residues. CDR1 and CDR2 (germline): LNHDA, SQIVND (reference sequence).

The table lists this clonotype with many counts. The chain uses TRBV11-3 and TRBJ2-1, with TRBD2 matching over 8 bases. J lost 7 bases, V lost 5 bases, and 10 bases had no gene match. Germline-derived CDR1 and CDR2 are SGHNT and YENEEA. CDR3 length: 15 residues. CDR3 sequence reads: CASSPPAGLGNEQFF. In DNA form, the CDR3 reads TGTGCCAGCAGCCCCCCCGCGGGACTAGGTAATGAGCAGTTCTTC. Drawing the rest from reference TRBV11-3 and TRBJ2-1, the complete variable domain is EAGVVQSPRYKIIEKKQPVAFWCNPISGHNTLYWYLQNLGQGPELLIRYENEEAVDDSQLPKDRFSAERLKGVDSTLKIQPAELGDSAVYLCASSPPAGLGNEQFFGPGTRLTVL.

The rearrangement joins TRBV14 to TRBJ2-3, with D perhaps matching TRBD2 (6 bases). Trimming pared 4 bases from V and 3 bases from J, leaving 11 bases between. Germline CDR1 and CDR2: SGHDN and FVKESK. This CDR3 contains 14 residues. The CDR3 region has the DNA TGTGCCAGCAGCCCGGGGACTTGGACAGATACGCAGTATTTT. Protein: CASSPGTWTDTQYF.

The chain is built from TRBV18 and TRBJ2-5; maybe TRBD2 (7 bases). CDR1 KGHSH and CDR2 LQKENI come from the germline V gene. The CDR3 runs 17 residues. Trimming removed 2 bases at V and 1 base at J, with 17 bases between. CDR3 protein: CASSPNRPGGLQETQYF. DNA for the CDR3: TGTGCCAGCTCACCAAACCGACCCGGGGGGCTCCAAGAGACCCAGTACTTC.